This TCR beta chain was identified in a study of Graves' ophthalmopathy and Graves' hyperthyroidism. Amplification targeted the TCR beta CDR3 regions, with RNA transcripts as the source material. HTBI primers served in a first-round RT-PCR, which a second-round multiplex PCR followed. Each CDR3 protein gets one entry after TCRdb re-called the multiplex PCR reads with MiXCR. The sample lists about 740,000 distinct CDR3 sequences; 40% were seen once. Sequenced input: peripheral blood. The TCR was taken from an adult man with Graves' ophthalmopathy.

As DNA, the CDR3 is TGTGCCAGCATGAGACAGTCCTACGAGCAGTACTTC. It yields the protein CASMRQSYEQYF. The genes are TRBV12-3 or TRBV12-4 and TRBJ2-7; a possible D gene is TRBD1 (5 bases). Trimming pared 7 bases from V and 1 base from J, leaving 8 bases between. The CDR3 totals 12 residues.